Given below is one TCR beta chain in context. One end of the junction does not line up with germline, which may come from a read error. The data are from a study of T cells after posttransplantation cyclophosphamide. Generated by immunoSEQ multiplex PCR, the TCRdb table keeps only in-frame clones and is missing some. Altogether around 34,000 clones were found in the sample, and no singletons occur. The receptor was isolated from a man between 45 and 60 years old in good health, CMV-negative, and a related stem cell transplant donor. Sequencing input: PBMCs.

The CDR3, as DNA: TGTGCTAGCAGCCGAATGAAGGGGCACCATAATTCACCCCTCCACTTT. Its translation: CASSRMKGHHNSPLHF. The V gene is TRBV7-7, the J gene TRBJ1-6; TRBD1 is a possible D gene (5 bases). The CDR3 extends over 16 amino acids. Germline CDR1 SSHAT, CDR2 FNYEAQ (reference sequence). Together with reference TRBV7-7 and TRBJ1-6, the CDR3 gives the full variable domain: GAGVSQSPRYKVTKRGQDVTLRCDPISSHATLYWYQQALGQGPEFLTYFNYEAQPDKSGLPSDRFSAERPEGSISTLTIQRTEQRDSAMYRCASSRMKGHHNSPLHFGNGTRLTVT.